Below, 8 T cell receptor beta chains from the same sample are listed, as sequenced in a study of Ad26.COV2.S vaccination and SARS-CoV-2 variants. TCRdb's table, derived via immunoSEQ multiplex PCR, lists solely in-frame clones and lacks some. The sample shows 300,000 to 400,000 clones, about 91% of them seen only once. The starting material was peripheral blood, obtained after recovery from COVID-19. The receptors were gathered from a human donor who had recovered from COVID-19.

The chain employs TRBV6-5 and TRBJ1-2; a weak D match, TRBD1 (6 bases). The V gene's germline CDR1 is MNHEY and CDR2 SVGAGI. Trimming took off 6 bases at V and 7 bases at J, with 21 bases between the two ends. This CDR3 has 15 amino acids. CDR3 region: CASSLTQQGIGGYTF. The CDR3 DNA is TGTGCCAGCAGCCTCACTCAACAGGGTATAGGTGGCTACACCTTC.

The chain carries TRBV12-5 and TRBJ1-4; D is unresolved. The CDR3 is made up of 14 amino acids. V was trimmed by 0 bases and J by 7 bases, leaving 9 bases between them. Germline CDR1 LGHNT, CDR2 FRNRAP. CDR3 in amino acids: CASGLVGPTEKLFF. For the CDR3, the DNA is TGTGCTAGTGGTTTGGTAGGGCCCACTGAAAAACTGTTTTTT.

V is TRBV27 and J is TRBJ1-2; 10 bases map to TRBD1. V shed 5 bases, J shed 14 bases, and the junction held 17 bases outside the gene matches. Looked up from germline, CDR1 is MNHEY and CDR2 is SMNVEV (reference sequence). The CDR3 is 15 amino acids. The CDR3 DNA is TGTGCCAGCAGTCCTTCTCCCGGGACAGGGGCCGCGGTGACCTTC. This codes for CASSPSPGTGAAVTF.

The chain joins TRBV2 to TRBJ2-1; D is undetermined. With 7 bases removed from V and 0 bases from J, the gap between germline ends came to 16 bases. Per germline, CDR1 SNHLY and CDR2 FYNNEI. The CDR3 consists of 16 residues. This CDR3 reads CASNNPQPSSYNEQFF. For the CDR3, the DNA is TGTGCCAGCAATAACCCCCAGCCAAGCTCCTACAATGAGCAGTTCTTC.

This rearrangement joins TRBV7-2 to TRBJ1-1, with D possibly TRBD1 on 5 matching bases. Per germline, CDR1 SGHTA and CDR2 FQGNSA. The CDR3 sequence is 13 residues long. V lost 3 bases, J lost 0 bases, and 5 bases lay in between. CDR3 DNA sequence: TGTGCCAGCAGCTTGACAGTGAACACTGAAGCTTTCTTT. This translates into CASSLTVNTEAFF.

This rearrangement joins TRBV6-5 to TRBJ2-2; unclear D gene. V lost 3 bases and J lost 4, with 3 bases in between. Germline V gives CDR1 MNHEY, CDR2 SVGAGI. This CDR3 has 12 amino acids. The DNA for the CDR3 is TGTGCCAGCAGTTATGGCACCGGGGAGCTGTTTTTT. Protein sequence: CASSYGTGELFF.

This clone was detected only once. The chain joins TRBV19 to TRBJ1-3; D ambiguous. This CDR3 contains 13 residues. Trimming removed 6 bases from V and 4 bases from J, with 10 bases in between. Per the germline V gene, CDR1 is LNHDA and CDR2 is SQIVND (reference sequence). DNA for the CDR3: TGTGCCAGTAGCGAACAAGGGGGAAACACCATATATTTT. The encoded protein is CASSEQGGNTIYF.

The chain joins TRBV19 to TRBJ1-2; D is possibly TRBD1 (5 bases). Germline V gives CDR1 LNHDA, CDR2 SQIVND (reference sequence). The length of the CDR3 is 18 residues. Between the trimmed V and J ends, which lost 6 bases and 4 bases, there was a span of 27 bases. CDR3 protein: CASRSRGDPSKRSYGYTF. In DNA form, the CDR3 reads TGTGCCAGTAGGAGTCGGGGGGACCCCTCGAAGAGGTCCTATGGCTACACCTTC. Filled out from reference TRBV19 and TRBJ1-2, the complete variable domain reads DGGITQSPKYLFRKEGQNVTLSCEQNLNHDAMYWYRQDPGQGLRLIYYSQIVNDFQKGDIAEGYSVSREKKESFPLTVTSAQKNPTAFYLCASRSRGDPSKRSYGYTFGSGTRLTVV.